What follows is one TCR beta chain and its context. The entry originates in a study of shared clonotypes between healthy human individuals. Researchers divided each subset's genomic DNA evenly across several immunoSEQ plates. TCRdb's copy holds only in-frame clones and misses some; the assay was immunoSEQ multiplex PCR. The repertoire holds 2 million to 3 million clones, with 90% to 95% as singletons. This CDR3 has 18 residues. Trimming at V came to 4 bases and at J to 5 bases, leaving 11 bases not matched to a gene. Germline CDR1 MDHEN, CDR2 SYDVKM. Sequences were obtained from naive CD4+ T cells from PBMCs. Indicated subset: CD45RA+ positively selected. The chain couples TRBV28 to TRBJ2-5; 15 bases agree with TRBD2. This sequence was found in a man younger than 35 in good health. Some clones in this sample may be carry-over from other donors' samples. Here the CDR3 DNA reads TGTGCCAGCAGTTCCATTTGGACTAGCGGGAGGGCCCGTGAGACCCAGTACTTC. It encodes CASSSIWTSGRARETQYF.